Presented here are 7 T cell receptor beta chains from one specimen sequenced in a study of blood T cell repertoires in COVID-19 (dated by TCRdb to the early 2020s). Preparation of the library involved the immunoSEQ multiplex PCR assay. TCRdb took this table from immuneACCESS and kept in-frame rearrangements with V and J called. Such tables lack part of the clones; where checked against another copy, unresolved V genes explain under half of the gap, and the rest is unexplained. Recorded for this sample are 150,000 or so clones; roughly 83% of them occurred a single time. The ten top clones hold roughly 2.9% of the sample. Specimen: peripheral blood. These receptors all come from a woman in her sixties or seventies with acute or convalescent COVID-19.

This clone was recorded once. The gene calls are TRBV9 and TRBJ2-1; a possible D gene is TRBD1 (5 bases). CDR3 length equals 14 residues. Germline V gives CDR1 SGDLS, CDR2 YYNGEE. V shed 0 bases and J shed 7 bases, with 11 bases lying between them. The CDR3 region has the DNA TGTGCCAGCAGCGTAGGTCAGGGCCCAAATGAGCAGTTCTTC. This sequence encodes CASSVGQGPNEQFF.

This clone was picked up one time. The J gene is TRBJ1-6, the V gene TRBV9; TRBD1 aligns across 9 bases. CDR3 length: 17 residues. Germline CDR1 SGDLS, CDR2 YYNGEE. V lost 4 bases to trimming and J lost 9 bases; unmatched junction nucleotides: 14. CDR3 coding DNA: TGTGCCAGCAGCTCGGGACAGGGAAGGGTATTCGGTTCACCCCTCCACTTT. It specifies CASSSGQGRVFGSPLHF. Full variable domain (outside the CDR3, taken from reference TRBV9 and TRBJ1-6): DSGVTQTPKHLITATGQRVTLRCSPRSGDLSVYWYQQSLDQGLQFLIQYYNGEERAKGNILERFSAQQFPDLHSELNLSSLELGDSALYFCASSSGQGRVFGSPLHFGNGTRLTVT.

The CDR3 coding sequence is TGTGCCAGCAGCGGTGGGCCAGGGGCAACATCTTTAACCTACGAGCAGTACTTC. Its protein is CASSGGPGATSLTYEQYF. The chain has TRBV9 and TRBJ2-7, with D possibly TRBD1 on 6 matching bases. V gave up 3 bases and J gave up 2 bases, with 24 bases separating them. The CDR3 loop spans 18 amino acids. Germline V gene lookup returns CDR1 SGDLS and CDR2 YYNGEE.

The V gene is TRBV5-1, the J gene TRBJ2-7; D is possibly TRBD2 (6 bases). Trimming took off 0 bases at V and 5 bases at J, with 9 bases between the two ends. Per germline, CDR1 SGHRS and CDR2 YFSETQ. The CDR3 totals 13 residues. The CDR3 spells CASSLGEVDEQYF. The CDR3 DNA follows: TGCGCCAGCAGCTTGGGGGAGGTCGACGAGCAGTACTTC.

This chain's CDR3 is CASADGYTQYF. For the CDR3, the DNA is TGTGCCAGCGCGGATGGATATACGCAGTATTTT. V gene TRBV6-5 combines with J gene TRBJ2-3, with D unclear. Between the trimmed V and J ends, which lost 8 bases and 7 bases, there was a span of 10 bases. CDR3 length equals 11 residues. Germline CDR1 is MNHEY and CDR2 is SVGAGI.

The chain recombines TRBV11-2 with TRBJ1-1, with D tentatively TRBD1 (6 bases). The ends were cut back, 3 bases at V and 4 bases at J, with 9 bases in the middle. CDR1 and CDR2 from the germline V gene are SGHAT and FQNNGV. The CDR3 spans 13 residues. The CDR3 region is CASSFRGTTEAFF. CDR3 in DNA: TGTGCCAGCAGCTTTAGGGGGACCACTGAAGCTTTCTTT.

The table lists this clone with a count of one. J is TRBJ2-3 and V is TRBV10-3; 10 nucleotides align to TRBD1. The CDR3 extends over 18 amino acids. The V and J ends lost 0 bases and 3 bases, in that order; junction bases with no gene match: 9. CDR1 and CDR2 from the germline V gene are ENHRY and SYGVKD. DNA for the CDR3: TGTGCCATCAGTGAGTCGACGGGGGGACAGGGGCCTACAGATACGCAGTATTTT. This encodes CAISESTGGQGPTDTQYF.